This TCR beta chain was captured in a study of cytomegalovirus exposure and HLA in healthy donors (dated by TCRdb to about 2017). About the full investigation: An earlier analysis of 587 of the donors reported roughly 300 Gb of sequence data and 117 million unique TCR beta sequences from around 200 million T cells. Roughly 300 gigabases of sequencing data and 75 million to 85 million unique TCR sequences made up an early release that covered over 550 HLA-typed donors. Among the roughly 390 genotyped donors, about 85% belonged to the genetic ancestry cluster associated with self-reported Caucasian donors. The study was designed to test whether signatures of past pathogen exposure could be identified by cataloging public T cell receptors. The study profiled the T cell repertoires of hundreds of subjects by immunosequencing and related them to cytomegalovirus serostatus. In addition to the first cohort of approximately 670 subjects, a separate validation cohort of 120 different subjects was used. The study combined high-throughput TCR immunosequencing, statistical association of individual TCRs with disease status, and machine learning to predict cytomegalovirus infection status. A later analysis re-analyzed previously published TCR beta repertoires from 650 to 800 donors and added high-resolution HLA genotyping to study TCR occurrence patterns. The later analysis used no new phenotypic data to find candidate immune exposures, relying instead on TCR beta sequences and their occurrence across donors. An earlier analysis of some 500 of the donors applied high-throughput TCR beta sequencing to assess whether each TCR beta V gene segment acted as functional or pseudogenic. Donor age, sex, ethnicity and CMV serostatus were collected together with the repertoire data. Genome-wide SNP genotypes for about 60% of the roughly 670 donors were used in a later genetic analysis, which treated that subset as a discovery cohort. All discovery cohort repertoires had been generated on a single sequencing platform. HLA typing covered class I and class II loci at four-digit resolution. The number of donors typed differed by locus, with roughly 620-630 for A, B, C, DRB1 and DQB1, 522 for DQA1, 600 to 610 for DPA1, and some 440 for DPB1. Because of strong linkage in the cohort, roughly five DR-DQ haplotypes were treated as single units for association and clustering. Among roughly 400 genotyped donors of the cohort, an average of around 240,000 unique TCR beta nucleotide sequences was sequenced per donor, of which roughly 17% were non-productive. General findings and caveats noted by the study authors: At a false discovery rate of 0.05, a later analysis linked roughly 17,000 TCR beta sequences to specific HLA alleles. Because HLA typing was missing for some donors at each locus, association tests included only the typed subset. An earlier analysis of approximately 500 of the donors showed that most TCR beta V segments appeared in productive rearrangements either about 90% or about 30% of the time, which broadly matched IMGT annotations. A further reported finding was that TCR beta sequences accurately predicted the HLA-A and HLA-B alleles for most subjects in the first cohort. The study gave a list of about 150 TCR beta chains associated with cytomegalovirus. The authors suggested that the approach could potentially be generalized to other disease states and immunological phenotypes. Assigning TCR associations to individual alleles was difficult when HLA alleles, especially DR and DQ, strongly co-occurred. Most CMV-associated TCR beta chains appeared to be HLA-restricted in a later analysis, and the HLA associations seemed to be driven largely by CMV exposure. Some IMGT-functional V segments, including TRBV6-2 and TRBV6-3, could not be distinguished by the 87-base-pair reads and were therefore excluded. Because counts were too low, seventeen rarely observed V segments, including chromosome 9 orphons, were excluded from the earlier analysis of 587 of the donors. The cohort was sequenced for TCR beta chains only, and without alpha or paired-chain data the features that could be detected were limited. Across donors, most TCR sequences were observed very rarely, whereas some public TCRs were present in many individuals. Compared with the approximately 600-donor mean, donors in an Asian-associated ancestry cluster had fewer N-insertions in productive TCRs, according to a later genetic analysis. In vitro tests confirmed that a few of the cytomegalovirus-associated TCR beta chains recognize cytomegalovirus antigens. Correlated functional status among segregating V segments might reflect linkage disequilibrium, but an unknown experimental factor could not be ruled out. A cluster of highly shared sequence variants was judged likely to represent a technical artifact of the sequencing pipeline. A later analysis found that HLA-associated TCR beta chains were more clonally expanded and had lower generation probabilities than equally common non-associated chains. A later analysis found that TCR association rates varied across HLA loci, with DRB1 alleles showing the most associated TCRs and HLA-C alleles the fewest. CMV serostatus was the only immune exposure information available for the cohort. The classifier was reported to diagnose cytomegalovirus status with high specificity and sensitivity in both the original and validation cohorts. Roughly uniform sequencing depth across donors was assumed in presence/absence analyses, although this assumption may not hold. Several of the top co-occurrence clusters appeared to be linked to parvovirus B19, influenza, CMV and Epstein-Barr virus, according to a later analysis. An association between a missense DCLRE1C variant and V-gene and J-gene trimming of TCR beta chains was found in a later genetic analysis and replicated in an independent cohort.

The library was made by the immunoSEQ multiplex PCR assay. For the multiplex PCR, a mixture combining 60 forward primers for TCR Vbeta segments and 13 reverse primers for TCR Jbeta segments was used. A multiplex PCR assay on genomic DNA amplified the CDR3 region of rearranged TCR beta genes. On the Illumina HiSeq System, the amplified TCR beta libraries were sequenced as 87-base-pair reads. The authors' pipeline ran thus. Across the roughly 670 repertoires, a later analysis counted roughly 77 million unique TCR beta chains, approximately 12 million of which were shared by at least two donors. Raw reads were error-corrected and collapsed into unique sequences by a nearest-neighbor algorithm in which closely related sequences were merged to remove PCR and sequencing errors. CDR3 sequences were aligned to IMGT reference sequences to assign V, D and J gene segments. For a sequence to be retained, a match of at least six nucleotides to both a V gene segment and a J gene segment was required. A rearrangement was called productive if the CDR3 had no stop codons and remained in frame with V and J, and every other rearrangement was called non-productive. CDR3 was defined by IMGT convention, running from the second conserved V-encoded cysteine to the conserved J-encoded phenylalanine. The earlier analysis of about 610 of the donors excluded any sequence lacking an unambiguous match to a single V gene segment. In an earlier analysis of around 590 of the donors, a V segment was called functional when productive rearrangements were above 56.7%, and segregating when the standard deviation between donors exceeded 5%. To diagnose cytomegalovirus status from the catalog of TCR beta chain sequences, a statistical classification framework was built. In a later analysis, V and J genes were assigned by comparing TCR nucleotide sequences against IMGT/GENE-DB human TR gene sequences. A later analysis assigned CDR3 sequences and most-parsimonious VDJ recombination scenarios with the TCRdist pipeline. A later analysis defined each TCR beta chain by its CDR3 amino acid sequence plus V-gene family, and excluded reads lacking a unique V-gene family. In a later analysis, nearly 600 highly shared, low-generation-probability nucleotide sequences were removed to address suspected cross-contamination and a sequencing artifact. In a later analysis, a clonal expansion index for each public chain was calculated from normalized within-repertoire ranks of inferred template counts. In a later analysis, generation probabilities were computed using a VDJ recombination model fitted to out-of-frame rearrangements, and the results were checked against IGoR. In a later analysis, TCR-TCR, TCR-HLA and TCR-CMV co-occurrence was scored with hypergeometric tests, and a repertoire-size bias correction was applied to TCR pairs. In a later analysis, false discovery rates were estimated by permuting HLA or CMV assignments 20 times. In a later analysis, co-occurring TCRs were grouped using DBSCAN, and TCRdist sequence similarity was added for clustering within HLA-allele-positive subsets. For co-occurrence clustering, repertoires with fewer than 30,000 or more than 120,000 public chains were excluded, along with five repertoires with anomalous nucleotide sharing. TCRdb provides this immuneACCESS table in a form limited to in-frame rearrangements. Some clones are lacking; in checked studies, under half of them reflect an unresolved V gene, and why the rest are absent is not known. That table gives V, J and clone size, and the DNA gave D and trimming. In all, the sample holds under 200,000 clones, and about 12% of those were seen once. 7.8% of the sample goes to the ten largest clones.

Trimming takes 4 bases off V and 11 bases off J; junction bases not matched to a gene: 11. The CDR3 runs 14 amino acids, cysteine and phenylalanine included. The sequence is cut down to CDR3 DNA, 42 bases in frame from base 1. Per the germline V gene, SGHRS is the CDR1 and YFSETQ is the CDR2. In its sample, this clone was seen a few times. No antigen is known for it. Base quality data are lacking; no much larger clone is found one base away. The cohort consisted of approximately 690 healthy bone marrow donors. Cohort members were all nominally healthy when sampled, although unrecorded immune exposures were likely present. The donor tested CMV seropositive and was one of the 289 seropositive cohort members. A peripheral blood sample was collected from each donor, and TCR beta sequencing was performed on peripheral blood mononuclear cells. Genomic DNA was extracted from the blood cell samples with the Qiagen DNeasy Blood Extraction Kit.

The chain is made from TRBV5-1 and TRBJ1-1; 10 of the junction bases match TRBD1. Sequencing used PBMCs. The sequence derives from a man aged 45 to 65 in good health and CMV-seropositive. CDR3 reads: CASSPPSPGQGAFF. The nucleotide sequence is given as TGCGCCAGCAGCCCCCCCTCACCGGGACAGGGGGCTTTCTTT.